Ten or more counts support the clone carrying this TCR beta chain. Its antigen is as yet unknown. The lymph nodes were axillary draining lymph nodes from breast cancer patients. TCRdb processed the multiplex PCR reads anew with MiXCR; each CDR3 protein has one entry. In the table there are about 180,000 distinct CDR3 sequences, about 30% of which are singletons. These data come from a study of breast tumors, draining lymph nodes, adjacent tissues. The CDR3 is 11 residues long. With V trimmed by 5 bases and J by 9 bases, 3 bases remained unmatched. Germline CDR1 reads MNHNS; CDR2 reads SASEGT. Study findings and constraints: Data fit most tumor T cells coming from lymph node, expanding in tumor. Tumors had less TCR diversity than lymph nodes, more than nontumor tissue. Tumor T cell lymph node origin was a supported hypothesis, not proven.

The sequenced sample consisted of axillary lymph node tissue. This TCR was recovered from a female donor with breast cancer. Some clones in this sample may be carry-over from other donors' samples. V gene TRBV6-1 combines with J gene TRBJ1-2; 7 nucleotides agree with TRBD1. In DNA, the CDR3 is TGTGCCAGCAGTACAGGGGTACGCTACACCTTC. Amino acid sequence: CASSTGVRYTF.